This T cell receptor beta chain was sequenced during a study of control samples from healthy donors and cancer patients. Generated by immunoSEQ multiplex PCR, the TCRdb table keeps only in-frame clones and is missing some. The profile covers about 100,000 clones, with approximately 84% appearing a single time and 18% taken by the ten largest. Trimming left V 4 bases short and J 1 base short, with 8 bases between. Germline V gene data show CDR1 as SQVTM and CDR2 as ANQGSEA. This CDR3 contains 13 residues. The TCR originated in a woman between 45 and 60 years old in good health. This chain uses TRBV29-1 with TRBJ2-1; D possibly corresponds to TRBD1 (5 bases). The sequenced material came from blood. The CDR3 here is CSVGRTSYNEQFF. For the CDR3, the DNA is TGCAGCGTTGGAAGGACATCCTACAATGAGCAGTTCTTC.